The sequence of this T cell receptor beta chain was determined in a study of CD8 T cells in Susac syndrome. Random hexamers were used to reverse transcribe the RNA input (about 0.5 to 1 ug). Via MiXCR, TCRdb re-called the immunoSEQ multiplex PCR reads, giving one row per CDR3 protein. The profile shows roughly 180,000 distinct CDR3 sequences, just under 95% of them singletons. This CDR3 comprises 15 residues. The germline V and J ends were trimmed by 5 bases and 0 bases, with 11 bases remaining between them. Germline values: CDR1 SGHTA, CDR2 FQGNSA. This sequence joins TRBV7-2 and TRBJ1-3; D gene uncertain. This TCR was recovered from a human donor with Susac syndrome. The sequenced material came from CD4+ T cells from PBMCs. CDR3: CASSVDWSSGNTIYF. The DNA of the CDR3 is TGTGCCAGCAGCGTGGACTGGAGCTCTGGAAACACCATATATTTT.